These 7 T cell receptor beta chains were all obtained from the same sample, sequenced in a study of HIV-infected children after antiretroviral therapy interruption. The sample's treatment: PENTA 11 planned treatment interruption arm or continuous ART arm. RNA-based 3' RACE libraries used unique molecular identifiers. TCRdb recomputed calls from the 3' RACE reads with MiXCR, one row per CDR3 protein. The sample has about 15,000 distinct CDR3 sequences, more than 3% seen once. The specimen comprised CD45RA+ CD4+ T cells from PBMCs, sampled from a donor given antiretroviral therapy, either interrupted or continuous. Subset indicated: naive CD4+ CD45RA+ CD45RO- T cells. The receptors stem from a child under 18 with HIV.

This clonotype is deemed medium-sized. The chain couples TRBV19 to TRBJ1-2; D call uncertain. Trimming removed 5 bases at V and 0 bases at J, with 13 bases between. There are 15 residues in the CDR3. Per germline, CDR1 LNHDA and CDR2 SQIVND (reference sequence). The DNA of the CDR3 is TGTGCCAGTAGTCGTACCGGCGTGGCTAACTATGGCTACACCTTC. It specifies CASSRTGVANYGYTF. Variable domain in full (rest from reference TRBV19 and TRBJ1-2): DGGITQSPKYLFRKEGQNVTLSCEQNLNHDAMYWYRQDPGQGLRLIYYSQIVNDFQKGDIAEGYSVSREKKESFPLTVTSAQKNPTAFYLCASSRTGVANYGYTFGSGTRLTVV.

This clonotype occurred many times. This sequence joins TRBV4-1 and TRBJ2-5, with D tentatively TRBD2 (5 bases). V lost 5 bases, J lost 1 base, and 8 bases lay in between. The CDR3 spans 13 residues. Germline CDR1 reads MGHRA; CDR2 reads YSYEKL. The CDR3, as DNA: TGCGCCAGCAGCTTGACTACCCAAGAGACCCAGTACTTC. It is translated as CASSLTTQETQYF.

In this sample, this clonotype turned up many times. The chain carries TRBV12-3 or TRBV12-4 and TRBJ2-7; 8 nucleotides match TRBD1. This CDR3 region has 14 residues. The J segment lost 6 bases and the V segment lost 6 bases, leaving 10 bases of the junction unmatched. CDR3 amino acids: CASSPGQVLGEQYF. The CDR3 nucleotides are TGTGCCAGCAGCCCGGGACAGGTTTTAGGCGAGCAGTACTTC.

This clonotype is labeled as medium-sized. In DNA form, the CDR3 reads TGTGCCAGCAGCCGAACCTACGAGCAGTACTTC. It translates to CASSRTYEQYF. The chain couples TRBV11-3 to TRBJ2-7; D is uncertain. Germline V gene lookup returns CDR1 SGHNT and CDR2 YENEEA. Trimming cost V 5 bases and J 2 bases, with 4 bases left between them. The CDR3 totals 11 residues. The complete variable domain, with remaining parts taken from reference TRBV11-3 and TRBJ2-7, reads EAGVVQSPRYKIIEKKQPVAFWCNPISGHNTLYWYLQNLGQGPELLIRYENEEAVDDSQLPKDRFSAERLKGVDSTLKIQPAELGDSAVYLCASSRTYEQYFGPGTRLTVT.

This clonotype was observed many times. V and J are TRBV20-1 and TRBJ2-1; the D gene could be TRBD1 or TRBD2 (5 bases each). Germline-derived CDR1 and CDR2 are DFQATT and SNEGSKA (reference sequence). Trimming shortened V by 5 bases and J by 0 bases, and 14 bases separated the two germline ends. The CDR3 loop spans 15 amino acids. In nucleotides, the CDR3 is TGCAGTGCTGAGGGGCAGAACACCTCCTACAATGAGCAGTTCTTC. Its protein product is CSAEGQNTSYNEQFF.

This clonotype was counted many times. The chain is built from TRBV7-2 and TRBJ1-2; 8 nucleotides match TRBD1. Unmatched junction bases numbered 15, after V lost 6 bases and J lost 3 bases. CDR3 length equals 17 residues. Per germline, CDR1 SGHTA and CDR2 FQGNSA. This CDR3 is CASRHGTEQGVDYGYTF. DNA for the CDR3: TGTGCCAGCAGGCACGGGACCGAACAGGGGGTTGACTATGGCTACACCTTC.

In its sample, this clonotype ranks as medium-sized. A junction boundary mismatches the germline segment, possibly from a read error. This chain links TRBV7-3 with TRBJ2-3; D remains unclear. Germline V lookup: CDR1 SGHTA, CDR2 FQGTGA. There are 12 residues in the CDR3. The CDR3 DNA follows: TGTGCCAGCAGCCTAACGGCAGATACGCAGTATTTT. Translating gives CASSLTADTQYF.